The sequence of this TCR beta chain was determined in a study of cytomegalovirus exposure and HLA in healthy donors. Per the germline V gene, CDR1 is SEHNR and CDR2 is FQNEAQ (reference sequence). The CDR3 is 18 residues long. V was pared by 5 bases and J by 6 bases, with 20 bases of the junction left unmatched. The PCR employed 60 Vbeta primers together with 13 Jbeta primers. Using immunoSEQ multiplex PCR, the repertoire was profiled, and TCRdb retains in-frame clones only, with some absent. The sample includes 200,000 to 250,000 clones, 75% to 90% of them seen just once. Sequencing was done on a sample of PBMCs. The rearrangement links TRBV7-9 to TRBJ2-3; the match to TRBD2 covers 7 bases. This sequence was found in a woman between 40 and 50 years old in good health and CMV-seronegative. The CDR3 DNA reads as TGTGCCAGCAGCGCGTCTTTTCGCCTAGCGGAGGGCGGGGATACGCAGTATTTT. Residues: CASSASFRLAEGGDTQYF.